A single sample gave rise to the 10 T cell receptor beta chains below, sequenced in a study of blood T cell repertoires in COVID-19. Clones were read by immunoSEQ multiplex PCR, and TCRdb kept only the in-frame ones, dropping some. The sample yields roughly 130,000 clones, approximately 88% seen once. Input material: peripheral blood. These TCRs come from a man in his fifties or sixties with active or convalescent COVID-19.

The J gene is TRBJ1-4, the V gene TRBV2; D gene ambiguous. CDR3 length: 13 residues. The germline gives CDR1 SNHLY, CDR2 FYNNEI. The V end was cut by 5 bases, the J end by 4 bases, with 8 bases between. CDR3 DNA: TGTGCCAGCAGTCCAAGCGGTAATGAAAAACTGTTTTTT. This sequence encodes CASSPSGNEKLFF.

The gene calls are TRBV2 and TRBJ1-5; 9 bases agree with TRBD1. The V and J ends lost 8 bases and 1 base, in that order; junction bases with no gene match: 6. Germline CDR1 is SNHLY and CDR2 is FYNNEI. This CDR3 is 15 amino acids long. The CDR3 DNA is TGTGCCAGCGGACAGGGGACCCGAAGCAATCAGCCCCAGCATTTT. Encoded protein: CASGQGTRSNQPQHF. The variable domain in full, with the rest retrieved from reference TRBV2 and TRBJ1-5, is EPEVTQTPSHQVTQMGQEVILRCVPISNHLYFYWYRQILGQKVEFLVSFYNNEISEKSEIFDDQFSVERPDGSNFTLKIRSTKLEDSAMYFCASGQGTRSNQPQHFGDGTRLSIL.

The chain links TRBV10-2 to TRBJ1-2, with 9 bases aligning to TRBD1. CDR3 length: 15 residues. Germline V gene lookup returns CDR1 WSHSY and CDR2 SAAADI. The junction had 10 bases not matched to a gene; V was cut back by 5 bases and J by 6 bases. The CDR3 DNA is TGCGCCAGCAGTCTTACAGGGGGCGCAATTAATGGCTACACCTTC. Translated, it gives CASSLTGGAINGYTF.

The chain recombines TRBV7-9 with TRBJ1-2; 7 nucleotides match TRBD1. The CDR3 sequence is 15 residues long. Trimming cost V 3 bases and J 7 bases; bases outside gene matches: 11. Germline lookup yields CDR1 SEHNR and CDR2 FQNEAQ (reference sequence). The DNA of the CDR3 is TGTGCCAGCAGCTTGCTGACAGGGAGGTATGGTGGCTACACCTTC. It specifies CASSLLTGRYGGYTF.

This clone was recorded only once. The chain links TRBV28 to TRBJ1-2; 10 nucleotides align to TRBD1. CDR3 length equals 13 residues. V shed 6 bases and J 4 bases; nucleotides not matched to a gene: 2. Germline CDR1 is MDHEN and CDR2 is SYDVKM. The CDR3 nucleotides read TGTGCCAGCAGGGGACAGGGGATCTATGGCTACACCTTC. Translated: CASRGQGIYGYTF.

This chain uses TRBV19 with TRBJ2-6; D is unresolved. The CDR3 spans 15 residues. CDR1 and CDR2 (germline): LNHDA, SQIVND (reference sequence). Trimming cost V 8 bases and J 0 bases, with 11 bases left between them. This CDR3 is CASGRSSSGANVLTF. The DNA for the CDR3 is TGTGCCAGTGGTCGGTCTTCCTCTGGGGCCAACGTCCTGACTTTC.

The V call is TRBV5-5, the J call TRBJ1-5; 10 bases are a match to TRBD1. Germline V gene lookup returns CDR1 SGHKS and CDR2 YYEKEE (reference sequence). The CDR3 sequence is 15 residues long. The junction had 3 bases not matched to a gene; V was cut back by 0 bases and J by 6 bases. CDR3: CASSLGGTGAQPQHF. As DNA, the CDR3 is TGTGCCAGCAGCTTGGGGGGGACAGGGGCTCAGCCCCAGCATTTT.

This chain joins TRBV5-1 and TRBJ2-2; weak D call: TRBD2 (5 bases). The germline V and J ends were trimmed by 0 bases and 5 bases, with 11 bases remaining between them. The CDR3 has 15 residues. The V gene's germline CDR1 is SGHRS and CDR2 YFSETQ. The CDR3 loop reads CASSLEARGTGELFF. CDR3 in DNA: TGCGCCAGCAGCTTGGAGGCTAGAGGGACCGGGGAGCTGTTTTTT.

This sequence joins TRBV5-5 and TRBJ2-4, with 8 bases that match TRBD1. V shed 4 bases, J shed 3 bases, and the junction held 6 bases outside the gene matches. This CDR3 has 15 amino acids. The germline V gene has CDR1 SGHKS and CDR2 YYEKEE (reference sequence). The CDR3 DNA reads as TGTGCCAGCAGCGGACAGGGTAGGAGCAAAAACATTCAGTACTTC. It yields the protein CASSGQGRSKNIQYF. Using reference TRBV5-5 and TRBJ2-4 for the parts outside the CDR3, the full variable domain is DAGVTQSPTHLIKTRGQQVTLRCSPISGHKSVSWYQQVLGQGPQFIFQYYEKEERGRGNFPDRFSARQFPNYSSELNVNALLLGDSALYLCASSGQGRSKNIQYFGAGTRLSVL.

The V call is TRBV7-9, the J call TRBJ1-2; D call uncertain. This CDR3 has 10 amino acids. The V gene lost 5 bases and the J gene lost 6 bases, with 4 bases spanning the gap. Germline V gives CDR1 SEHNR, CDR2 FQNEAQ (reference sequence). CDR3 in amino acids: CASSPNGYTF. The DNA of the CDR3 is TGTGCCAGCAGCCCCAATGGCTACACCTTC.